A single sample gave rise to the 25 T cell receptor beta chains below, sequenced in a study of preoperative IRX-2 immunotherapy in early breast cancer. Treatment denoted: preoperative locoregional IRX-2 cytokine immunotherapy. Profiled with immunoSEQ multiplex PCR; TCRdb holds only in-frame clones, not every one. Here the sample spans 32,000 or so clones, 83% being singletons. The source was lymph node tissue, collected from a patient treated with IRX-2 immunotherapy. These receptors originate from a human donor with breast cancer.

The V gene is TRBV28, the J gene TRBJ1-2; the D gene is possibly TRBD1 (5 bases). Trimming took off 3 bases at V and 7 bases at J, with 21 bases between the two ends. This CDR3 has 16 amino acids. The germline V gene encodes CDR1 MDHEN and CDR2 SYDVKM. The CDR3, as DNA: TGTGCCAGCAGTTTGGATTTGGGACCCCTTGGGGTTGGCTACACCTTC. It specifies CASSLDLGPLGVGYTF.

The rearrangement uses TRBV6-4 and TRBJ2-3; 7 bases are shared with TRBD2. V lost 3 bases to trimming and J lost 3 bases; unmatched junction nucleotides: 9. CDR3 length: 16 residues. Germline V gene data show CDR1 as MRHNA and CDR2 as SNTAGT. CDR3 loop: CASSDGLAVGTDTQYF. CDR3 in DNA: TGTGCCAGCAGTGATGGCCTAGCGGTGGGGACAGATACGCAGTATTTT.

This clone occurred once. CDR3 sequence reads: CASNGLGTANEKLFF. The CDR3 DNA sequence: TGTGCCAGTAATGGGTTGGGGACAGCAAATGAAAAACTGTTTTTT. V usage is TRBV19 and J usage is TRBJ1-4; 7 nucleotides agree with TRBD1. The V and J ends lost 7 bases and 5 bases, in that order; junction bases with no gene match: 10. Germline CDR1 and CDR2: LNHDA and SQIVND (reference sequence). This CDR3 spans 15 amino acids.

This clone was observed a few times. The CDR3 coding sequence is TGTGCCAGCAGCCAACGAGGGAGGAGCTCTGGAAACACCATATATTTT. The encoded protein is CASSQRGRSSGNTIYF. The chain uses TRBV7-7 and TRBJ1-3, with D hard to call. The V and J ends lost 5 bases and 0 bases respectively, with 14 bases between them. Germline V lookup: CDR1 SSHAT, CDR2 FNYEAQ (reference sequence). This CDR3 has 16 residues.

The rearrangement uses TRBV15 and TRBJ2-1; D may match TRBD1 or TRBD2 (5 bases each). This CDR3 region has 15 residues. Germline CDR1 LNHNV, CDR2 YYDKDF (reference sequence). The V gene lost 5 bases and the J gene lost 0 bases, with 11 bases spanning the gap. CDR3 sequence reads: CATSPGRSSYNEQFF. Here the CDR3 DNA reads TGTGCCACCAGCCCGGGACGGAGCTCCTACAATGAGCAGTTCTTC. Complete variable domain (other parts from reference TRBV15 and TRBJ2-1): DAMVIQNPRYQVTQFGKPVTLSCSQTLNHNVMYWYQQKSSQAPKLLFHYYDKDFNNEADTPDNFQSRRPNTSFCFLDIRSPGLGDTAMYLCATSPGRSSYNEQFFGPGTRLTVL.

This chain joins TRBV28 and TRBJ1-6; no clear D. Trimming took off 5 bases at V and 5 bases at J, with 13 bases between the two ends. The CDR3 runs 15 residues. Germline CDR1 MDHEN, CDR2 SYDVKM. CDR3 in DNA: TGTGCCAGCAGTATCCCGGGGAATGATAATTCACCCCTCCACTTT. Residues: CASSIPGNDNSPLHF.

This clone was recorded once. This chain uses TRBV28 with TRBJ1-2, with D possibly being TRBD1 (5 bases). CDR3 size: 16 residues. The V gene lost 2 bases and the J gene lost 0 bases, with 13 bases spanning the gap. CDR1 is MDHEN, CDR2 SYDVKM, per germline. The CDR3 spells CASSLRAGGANYGYTF. CDR3 bases: TGTGCCAGCAGTTTAAGGGCGGGGGGAGCTAACTATGGCTACACCTTC.

V is TRBV28 and J is TRBJ2-3; D might be TRBD2 (6 bases). V lost 8 bases and J lost 2, with 11 bases in between. Looked up from germline, CDR1 is MDHEN and CDR2 is SYDVKM. The CDR3 length is 13 residues. The CDR3 DNA is TGTGCCAGCGGGGGGTCGTTCACAGATACGCAGTATTTT. It yields the protein CASGGSFTDTQYF.

This chain uses TRBV14 with TRBJ1-3; D unresolved. The V end lost 4 bases, the J end lost 4 bases, and 11 bases lay between the germline ends. The V gene's germline CDR1 is SGHDN and CDR2 FVKESK. The CDR3 totals 14 residues. DNA of the CDR3: TGTGCCAGCAGCCTCGGTACTACAGGAAACACCATATATTTT. Its protein product is CASSLGTTGNTIYF.

The chain uses TRBV9 and TRBJ2-7, with a tentative D call TRBD2 (5 bases). Germline V gene sequence: CDR1 SGDLS, CDR2 YYNGEE. This CDR3 is built from 15 residues. The germline V and J ends were trimmed by 4 bases and 4 bases, with 18 bases remaining between them. Here the CDR3 DNA reads TGTGCCAGCAGCCCAGCGGCAGGCACCCTTTACGAGCAGTACTTC. This gives the protein CASSPAAGTLYEQYF. Drawing the rest from reference TRBV9 and TRBJ2-7, the complete variable domain is DSGVTQTPKHLITATGQRVTLRCSPRSGDLSVYWYQQSLDQGLQFLIQYYNGEERAKGNILERFSAQQFPDLHSELNLSSLELGDSALYFCASSPAAGTLYEQYFGPGTRLTVT.

As concerns this clone: The DNA contains a base that is ambiguous or unread; its residue becomes X. The rearrangement uses TRBV18 and TRBJ2-3; D gene uncertain. The CDR3 totals 12 residues. Germline-derived CDR1 and CDR2 are KGHSH and LQKENI. Trimming took 3 bases from V and 5 from J, leaving 6 bases between them. This CDR3 reads CASSPXGDTQYF. In DNA, the CDR3 is TGTGCCAGCTCACCGRTGGGAGATACGCAGTATTTT.

The J gene is TRBJ1-3, the V gene TRBV29-1; no reliable D call. The V and J ends lost 4 bases and 0 bases respectively, with 7 bases between them. From germline, CDR1 is SQVTM and CDR2 ANQGSEA. The CDR3 spans 13 residues. The CDR3 spells CSVGFHSGNTIYF. The CDR3 region has the DNA TGCAGCGTTGGGTTCCACTCTGGAAACACCATATATTTT.

This clone has a handful of counts. The rearrangement joins TRBV6-4 to TRBJ1-4; D not certain. Germline values: CDR1 MRHNA, CDR2 SNTAGT. The CDR3 extends over 15 amino acids. V was pared by 3 bases and J by 0 bases, with 8 bases between. The CDR3 coding sequence is TGTGCCAGCAGTGAACGAATGGCAACTAATGAAAAACTGTTTTTT. It specifies CASSERMATNEKLFF.

The chain uses TRBV6-7 and TRBJ2-7, with unresolved D. TRBV6-7 falls under the ORF class, with uncertain function. V was cut by 7 bases and J by 7 bases, with 17 bases left in between. The CDR3 spans 13 residues. The DNA for the CDR3 is TGTGCCAGCACCGGATCCGGGCTCCGGGAGCAGTACTTC. Amino acid sequence: CASTGSGLREQYF.

The rearrangement uses TRBV6-7 and TRBJ1-1; TRBD1 matches 7 bases. TRBV6-7 is reported as an ORF; its role is uncertain. V lost 8 bases and J lost 6; bases outside the gene matches: 18. This CDR3 region has 16 residues. The CDR3 loop is CASLPQGPGLKAEAFF. The CDR3 nucleotides are TGTGCCAGCCTTCCACAGGGGCCGGGGTTGAAGGCTGAAGCTTTCTTT.

The CDR3 nucleotides are TGTGCCAGTAGTATAGGGACAGGGAGGAATCAGCCCCAGCATTTT. This translates into CASSIGTGRNQPQHF. This chain uses TRBV19 with TRBJ1-5; TRBD1 agrees at 8 bases. V dropped 1 base and J dropped 4; count of bases not matched to a gene: 3. Germline loops: CDR1 LNHDA, CDR2 SQIVND (reference sequence). The CDR3 contains 15 residues.

The chain carries TRBV18 and TRBJ2-1, with 13 bases fitting TRBD2. This CDR3 has 18 residues. CDR1 is KGHSH and CDR2 is LQKENI in the germline V gene. V gave up 3 bases and J gave up 2 bases; unmatched junction bases: 7. As DNA, the CDR3 is TGTGCCAGCTCACCCGGGACTAGCGGGGCGCGGACCTACAATGAGCAGTTCTTC. The encoded protein is CASSPGTSGARTYNEQFF.

V gene TRBV6-8 combines with J gene TRBJ2-7; the D gene is possibly TRBD1 (5 bases). In germline, CDR1 is MNHGY, CDR2 SAAAGT. This CDR3 spans 14 amino acids. V was clipped by 6 bases and J by 6 bases, with 18 bases between them. CDR3 sequence reads: CASRSNSGILEQYF. The CDR3 region has the DNA TGTGCCAGCAGGTCAAATTCAGGGATACTCGAGCAGTACTTC.

V gene TRBV7-6 combines with J gene TRBJ2-7; D is possibly TRBD2 (5 bases). The V gene lost 5 bases and the J gene lost 4 bases, with 15 bases spanning the gap. This CDR3 has 14 residues. Germline V lookup: CDR1 SGHVS, CDR2 FNYEAQ. The CDR3 DNA sequence: TGTGCCAGCAGCCGAGGACTTAATCTTTACGAGCAGTACTTC. It specifies CASSRGLNLYEQYF.

This sequence joins TRBV14 and TRBJ1-4; possibly TRBD1 for D (6 bases). V was shortened by 1 base and J by 6 bases, with 12 bases between the two germline ends. The CDR3 is made up of 15 amino acids. Germline CDR1 SGHDN, CDR2 FVKESK. CDR3 sequence (DNA): TGTGCCAGCAGCCAAGCGGGGGGCCTCCATGAAAAACTGTTTTTT. This translates into CASSQAGGLHEKLFF.

This chain links TRBV14 with TRBJ2-5; D remains unclear. Germline-derived CDR1 and CDR2 are SGHDN and FVKESK. Trimming took off 5 bases at V and 5 bases at J, with 18 bases between the two ends. CDR3 length: 15 amino acids. The CDR3 bases are TGTGCCAGCAGCAGATTTGTCCTTCAAGGGGAGACCCAGTACTTC. Its protein product is CASSRFVLQGETQYF.

The sample holds one count of this clone. V and J are TRBV11-3 and TRBJ2-7, with a possible D match to TRBD2 (6 bases). This CDR3 spans 14 amino acids. V shed 5 bases and J shed 1 base, with 12 bases lying between them. Per the germline V gene, CDR1 is SGHNT and CDR2 is YENEEA. CDR3 sequence (DNA): TGTGCCAGCAGCCCGGGCGGGGCATCCTACGAGCAGTACTTC. Its translation: CASSPGGASYEQYF.

The genes are TRBV19 and TRBJ2-7; D call uncertain. Germline V gene sequence: CDR1 LNHDA, CDR2 SQIVND (reference sequence). Between the trimmed V and J ends, which lost 3 bases and 3 bases, there was a span of 9 bases. This CDR3 is built from 13 residues. Here the CDR3 reads CASSIAFRYEQYF. The CDR3 DNA is TGTGCCAGTAGTATTGCGTTCCGCTACGAGCAGTACTTC.

V is TRBV5-1 and J is TRBJ1-4, with TRBD1 as a possible D gene (5 bases). Germline CDR1 is SGHRS and CDR2 is YFSETQ. The CDR3 has 14 residues. V shed 6 bases and J shed 8 bases, with 17 bases lying between them. The CDR3 DNA sequence: TGCGCCAGCACCCGGGCAGGACAACGGGAAAAACTGTTTTTT. It specifies CASTRAGQREKLFF.

V is TRBV11-3 and J is TRBJ1-2; D is undetermined. The CDR3 loop spans 16 amino acids. The V and J ends lost 5 bases and 4 bases respectively, with 20 bases between them. Per germline, CDR1 SGHNT and CDR2 YENEEA. The CDR3 DNA reads as TGTGCCAGCAGCGCGTCCGGACCCCTTACCTCCTATGGCTACACCTTC. The encoded protein is CASSASGPLTSYGYTF.